This is a list of T cell receptor beta chains from one sample in a study of OX40 agonist ivuxolimab in advanced cancers. Sequencing used immunoSEQ multiplex PCR; TCRdb keeps in-frame clones, though not all of them. The sample includes nearly 60,000 clones, over 80% of them seen just once. The starting material was CD4+ or CD8+ T cells sorted from blood, obtained in a trial of the OX40 agonist ivuxolimab. The receptor set was obtained from an adult with an advanced solid tumor such as melanoma, head and neck, liver or kidney cancer. The CDR3 runs from the conserved cysteine through the conserved F or W. A D gene is named only where the DNA matches it firmly. Rows may omit the clone size; those that give it use once, few, many or a size class.

v_call	j_call	d_call	clone_size	cdr3_aa	cdr3_nt
TRBV27	TRBJ2-5	TRBD2	once	CASSLSRLAGETQYF	TGTGCCAGCAGTTTATCGAGGCTAGCGGGTGAGACCCAGTACTTC
TRBV10-3	TRBJ1-1	-	once	CAIIGGFMNTEAFF	TGTGCCATCATCGGGGGTTTTATGAACACTGAAGCTTTCTTT
TRBV7-2	TRBJ2-7	-	-	CASSLGASVSYEQYF	TGTGCCAGCAGCTTAGGCGCTAGCGTCTCCTACGAGCAGTACTTC
TRBV6-5	TRBJ2-3	-	-	CASSYVLGTDTQYF	TGTGCCAGCAGTTACGTCCTAGGCACAGATACGCAGTATTTT
TRBV15	TRBJ1-5	-	-	CATSRGTYSNQPQHF	TGTGCCACCAGCCGAGGGACCTATAGCAATCAGCCCCAGCATTTT
TRBV6-5	TRBJ2-1	TRBD2	-	CASSELAGEYNEQFF	TGTGCCAGCAGCGAACTAGCGGGAGAGTACAATGAGCAGTTCTTC
TRBV6-6	TRBJ1-2	-	once	CASHQGDNYGYTF	TGTGCCAGCCACCAAGGCGATAACTATGGCTACACCTTC
TRBV19	TRBJ2-5	-	-	CASSRGGGAKETQYF	TGTGCCAGCTCTAGGGGAGGGGGGGCGAAAGAGACCCAGTACTTC
TRBV5-1	TRBJ2-5	-	few	CASSLVTGAQETQYF	TGCGCCAGCAGCTTGGTGACAGGCGCTCAAGAGACCCAGTACTTC
TRBV18	TRBJ2-7	-	-	CASSPPSGVEQYF	TGTGCCAGCTCACCACCTTCAGGGGTCGAGCAGTACTTC
TRBV28	TRBJ2-7	TRBD2	-	CASSLFTSGASYEQYF	TGTGCCAGCAGTTTATTTACTAGCGGAGCCTCCTACGAGCAGTACTTC
TRBV5-1	TRBJ2-2	TRBD2	-	CASSPGGGVNTGELFF	TGCGCCAGCAGCCCGGGAGGCGGAGTTAACACCGGGGAGCTGTTTTTT
TRBV5-1	TRBJ2-1	-	-	CASSALTVDNEQFF	TGCGCCAGCAGCGCTTTGACAGTAGACAATGAGCAGTTCTTC
TRBV20-1	TRBJ1-1	-	few	CSGGLNTEAFF	TGCAGTGGAGGTTTAAACACTGAAGCTTTCTTT
TRBV4-1	TRBJ2-7	-	-	CASSQDRGAYEQYF	TGCGCCAGCAGCCAAGATAGAGGAGCCTACGAGCAGTACTTC
TRBV6-1	TRBJ2-1	-	-	CASSEQGSSYNEQFF	TGTGCCAGCAGTGAACAGGGGAGCTCCTACAATGAGCAGTTCTTC
TRBV15	TRBJ2-1	-	-	CATSKGGSGARQFF	TGTGCCACCAGCAAGGGGGGTAGCGGCGCCCGACAGTTCTTC
TRBV6-5	TRBJ1-2	-	-	CASSADSHGYTF	TGTGCCAGCAGCGCTGACAGCCATGGCTACACCTTC
TRBV27	TRBJ2-5	TRBD1	-	CASSKDRGVEETQYF	TGTGCCAGCAGTAAGGACAGGGGGGTGGAAGAGACCCAGTACTTC
TRBV6-1	TRBJ2-5	TRBD1	-	CASSRQGLETQYF	TGTGCCAGCAGCCGACAGGGGTTGGAGACCCAGTACTTC
TRBV7-9	TRBJ2-7	-	-	CASSHRPQFWSIHEQYF	TGTGCCAGCAGCCATCGCCCGCAATTTTGGTCAATCCACGAGCAGTACTTC
TRBV2	TRBJ1-5	TRBD1	-	CASSQDRAHQPQHF	TGTGCCAGCAGTCAGGACAGGGCGCATCAGCCCCAGCATTTT